This TCR beta chain was profiled in a study of naive and memory T cell subsets. Study results and caveats: A few larger clonotypes appeared in naive repertoires, especially CD8, possibly memory cells re-expressing CD45RA.

Two oligonucleotides, mixed equimolar, formed the beta constant-region primer covering TRBC1 and TRBC2. The cDNA 3' end received a ligated single-stranded oligonucleotide carrying the SP2 primer and a 12-nucleotide UMI. TCRdb redid the calling of the UMI-ligation and nested PCR reads with MiXCR, one entry per CDR3 protein. The data contain 130,000 to 150,000 distinct CDR3 sequences, about 17% of them seen just once; the ten biggest clones take up around 0.14%. Comment on this clonotype: Its antigen is as yet unknown.

The sample taken for sequencing was naive CD4+ T cells from blood. The origin of this receptor is a human donor in good health.

CDR3 coding DNA: TGTGCTAGTGGTTTGTCTCGCGTGGGACAGCACAATCAGCCCCAGCATTTT. It specifies CASGLSRVGQHNQPQHF. The rearrangement links TRBV12-5 to TRBJ1-5; 7 bases align to TRBD1. Losses at the gene ends were 2 bases for V and 3 bases for J; bases not matched to a gene: 10. Germline-derived CDR1 and CDR2 are LGHNT and FRNRAP. The CDR3 totals 17 residues.